Below are 5 T cell receptor beta chains sequenced from a single sample in a study of Graves' ophthalmopathy and Graves' hyperthyroidism. Using RNA transcripts, the TCR beta CDR3 regions were amplified. Second-round multiplex PCR came after first-round RT-PCR with HTBI primers. MiXCR was run by TCRdb on the multiplex PCR reads, yielding one entry per CDR3 protein. This sample has around 1,200,000 distinct CDR3 sequences, with 35% to 45% found just once. What was sequenced was peripheral blood or thyroid tissue (not recorded which). These receptors were obtained from an adult man with Graves' hyperthyroidism.

The chain joins TRBV9 to TRBJ1-5; no clear D. Trimming left V 4 bases short and J 5 bases short, with 10 bases between. Germline V lookup: CDR1 SGDLS, CDR2 YYNGEE. CDR3 size: 13 residues. This chain's CDR3 is CASSPARDQPQHF. For the CDR3, the DNA is TGTGCCAGCAGCCCCGCCCGGGATCAGCCCCAGCATTTT.

The V call is TRBV7-2, the J call TRBJ2-6; D gene unclear. Germline V gene data show CDR1 as SGHTA and CDR2 as FQGNSA. CDR3 length: 14 residues. V lost 5 bases and J 2 bases, leaving 7 bases between the germline ends. The CDR3 spells CASSHRAGANVLTF. The CDR3 nucleotides are TGTGCCAGCAGCCACCGGGCTGGGGCCAACGTCCTGACTTTC.

This clonotype was detected many times. The J gene is TRBJ2-7, the V gene TRBV7-9; possibly TRBD2 for D (6 bases). The CDR3 covers 13 residues. Trimming took 7 bases from V and 1 from J, leaving 11 bases between them. The germline V gene encodes CDR1 SEHNR and CDR2 FQNEAQ (reference sequence). The CDR3 reads CASTAGRSYEQYF. The CDR3 bases are TGTGCCAGCACCGCGGGACGGTCCTACGAGCAGTACTTC. Combining the CDR3 with reference TRBV7-9 and TRBJ2-7 gives the whole variable domain DTGVSQNPRHKITKRGQNVTFRCDPISEHNRLYWYRQTLGQGPEFLTYFQNEAQLEKSRLLSDRFSAERPKGSFSTLEIQRTEQGDSAMYLCASTAGRSYEQYFGPGTRLTVT.

The chain couples TRBV20-1 to TRBJ1-1, with 8 bases identical to TRBD1. The junction had 16 bases not matched to a gene; V was cut back by 4 bases and J by 6 bases. The germline CDR1 and CDR2 sequences are DFQATT and SNEGSKA (reference sequence). CDR3 length: 16 amino acids. The CDR3 DNA follows: TGCAGTGCTAACGACCCTAACTCCAGGGGGCGGGCTGAAGCTTTCTTT. Amino acid sequence: CSANDPNSRGRAEAFF.

Many counts were recorded for this clonotype. The chain carries TRBV29-1 and TRBJ2-7, with D possibly matching TRBD2 (5 bases). The CDR3 sequence is 15 residues long. Germline CDR1 SQVTM, CDR2 ANQGSEA. V was clipped by 2 bases and J by 4 bases, with 18 bases between them. CDR3 DNA: TGCAGCGTTGAACAGTCAGGAGCGGCACGGTACGAGCAGTACTTC. Residues: CSVEQSGAARYEQYF.